This T cell receptor (beta chain) was documented in a study of vaccination and CD4 T cells after COVID-19. The wider study: Post-diagnosis, post-COVID samples were collected after a median approximately 100 days, ranging 35 to 161.

Noted treatment: approximately nine-day PBMC culture with coronavirus spike peptide pools or control peptides (ViraFEST assay). Under the ViraFEST approach, antigen-specific T cells were expanded with peptide pools and TCRs subsequently sequenced. Before Alpha, Beta and Delta appeared in the US, convalescents tested positive (March–late 2020). Each well held over 1.5 million PBMCs in IL-2 (around 10 IU/ml) medium with around 9.4 ug/ml peptide pools. Oncomine TCR Beta short-read sequencing was applied to DNA from cultured CD4+ T cells. One entry per CDR3 protein results from TCRdb running MiXCR on the PCR reads. The data contain several thousand distinct CDR3 sequences, about 50% of them seen just once; the ten biggest clones take up more than 20%. As for this clonotype: Its antigen is as yet unknown.

This receptor was obtained from a human donor who had recovered from COVID-19. The specimen sequenced was CD4+ T cells from blood, cultured in vitro.

Written as DNA, the CDR3 is TGTGCCAGCAGCGCCAGGGACAGGGCACAGAACACTGAAGCTTTCTTT. Its translation is CASSARDRAQNTEAFF. This sequence joins TRBV7-9 and TRBJ1-1; 9 bases map to TRBD1. CDR1 SEHNR and CDR2 FQNEAQ come from the germline V gene (reference sequence). The CDR3 runs 16 residues. Trimming at V came to 5 bases and at J to 1 base, leaving 8 bases not matched to a gene.